This T cell receptor beta chain was captured by sequencing in a study of regulatory T cells in long-lasting Graves disease. Arm-PCR of CDR3 regions with iRepertoire HTBI primers generated TCR beta libraries. TCRdb analysed the multiplex PCR reads with MiXCR anew, one entry per CDR3 protein. Here the sample spans about 430,000 distinct CDR3 sequences, roughly 23% being singletons. In its sample, this clonotype was seen many times. Trimming took off 9 bases at V and 3 bases at J, with 12 bases between the two ends. This CDR3 comprises 12 residues. Germline V gives CDR1 SNHLY, CDR2 FYNNEI. Described time point: persistent/refractory GD, antithyroid drugs over 5 years with positive TRAb. PBMC-derived RNA was used for the TCR library.

The source material was peripheral blood mononuclear cells (PBMCs), sampled when the disease was refractory, from a patient treated with antithyroid drugs. This rearrangement joins TRBV2 to TRBJ2-7, with D possibly called TRBD1 or TRBD2 (5 bases each). The TCR was taken from a female donor with Graves disease. CDR3 sequence: CASVGDFYEQYF. The CDR3 nucleotides are TGTGCCAGTGTGGGGGATTTCTACGAGCAGTACTTC. The complete variable domain, with remaining parts taken from reference TRBV2 and TRBJ2-7, reads EPEVTQTPSHQVTQMGQEVILRCVPISNHLYFYWYRQILGQKVEFLVSFYNNEISEKSEIFDDQFSVERPDGSNFTLKIRSTKLEDSAMYFCASVGDFYEQYFGPGTRLTVT.